Included here is one TCR beta chain sequence, with context. The antigen this receptor binds is unknown. No base-level quality is on record; no much larger clone is a single base apart. Including cysteine and phenylalanine, the CDR3 has 15 amino acids. Left in the record is the CDR3 DNA by itself, 45 bases read in frame from the first base. Trimming costs V 0 bases and J 6 bases, and their ends lie 11 bases apart. CDR1 and CDR2 are drawn from the germline V gene (reference sequence): SEHNR, FQNEAQ. The data stem from a study of regulatory and conventional T cells in breast cancer (dated by TCRdb to about 2015). Library generation was performed with PCR. Sequencer: Illumina MiSeq. In TCRdb, the public reads were trimmed at Q25 with fastp and aligned with MiXCR, with productive beta chains retained. Entries are consolidated by CDR3 protein sequence, retaining the most common genes and DNA. This sample gives approximately 9,600 distinct CDR3 sequences in total; about 35% of them show up just once. The ten largest account for more than 5% of the sample.

This clonotype was obtained from a male donor in good health. The V gene is TRBV7-9 and the J gene is TRBJ1-4; no D gene call is confident. The specimen sequenced was conventional T cells from blood. The CDR3: CASSLARGFHEKLFF. The DNA sequence is given as TGTGCCAGCAGCTTAGCAAGAGGGTTCCATGAAAAACTGTTTTTT.